This TCR beta chain appears in the sequencing data of a study of a mutant IDH1 vaccine in newly diagnosed glioma. With respect to this clone: Antigen specificity is unknown.

Using immunoSEQ multiplex PCR, the repertoire was profiled, and TCRdb retains in-frame clones only, with some absent. The table records fewer than 100,000 clones, 91% of them present only once. Time point meaning: week 5, during vaccination. Each vaccine dose was 300 ug of mutant IDH1 20-mer peptide, with topical imiquimod. CDR3 length: 13 amino acids. Between the trimmed V and J ends, which lost 0 bases and 5 bases, there was a span of 8 bases. Germline-derived CDR1 and CDR2 are SGHTA and FQGTGA. The chain uses TRBV7-3 and TRBJ2-7; no definite D call. Sample: PBMCs, taken from a glioma patient whose treatment included an IDH1 peptide vaccine. This sequence was found in a woman between 45 and 65 years old with glioma. In DNA, the CDR3 is TGTGCCAGCAGCTTAACTGTGGCTAACGAGCAGTACTTC. It yields the protein CASSLTVANEQYF.